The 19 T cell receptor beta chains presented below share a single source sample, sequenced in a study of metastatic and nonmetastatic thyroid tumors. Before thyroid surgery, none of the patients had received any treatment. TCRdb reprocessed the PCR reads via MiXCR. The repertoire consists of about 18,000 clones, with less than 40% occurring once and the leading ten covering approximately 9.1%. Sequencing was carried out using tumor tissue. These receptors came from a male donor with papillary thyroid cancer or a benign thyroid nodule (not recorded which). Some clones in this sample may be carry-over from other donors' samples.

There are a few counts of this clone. Here the CDR3 reads CASSLGGTEANYGYTF. The CDR3 region has the DNA TGTGCCAGCAGTTTGGGGGGGACCGAAGCTAACTATGGCTACACCTTC. V gene TRBV28 combines with J gene TRBJ1-2; a possible D gene is TRBD1 (5 bases). Germline CDR1 and CDR2: MDHEN and SYDVKM. Trimming shortened V by 3 bases and J by 0 bases, and 14 bases separated the two germline ends. The CDR3 length is 16 residues.

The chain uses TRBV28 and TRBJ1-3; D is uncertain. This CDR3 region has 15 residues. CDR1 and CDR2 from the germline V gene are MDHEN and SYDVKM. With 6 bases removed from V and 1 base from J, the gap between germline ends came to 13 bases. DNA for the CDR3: TGTGCCAGCAGACCAGGACCGGATTCTGGAAACACCATATATTTT. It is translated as CASRPGPDSGNTIYF. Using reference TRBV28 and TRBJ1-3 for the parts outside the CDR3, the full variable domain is DVKVTQSSRYLVKRTGEKVFLECVQDMDHENMFWYRQDPGLGLRLIYFSYDVKMKEKGDIPEGYSVSREKKERFSLILESASTNQTSMYLCASRPGPDSGNTIYFGEGSWLTVV.

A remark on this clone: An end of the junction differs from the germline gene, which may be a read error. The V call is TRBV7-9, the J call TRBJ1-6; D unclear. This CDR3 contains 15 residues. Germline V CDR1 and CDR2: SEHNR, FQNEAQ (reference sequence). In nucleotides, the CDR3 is TGTGCCAGCAGCTTAGGTGGGTCGATGGGATCACCCCTCGACTTT. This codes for CASSLGGSMGSPLDF.

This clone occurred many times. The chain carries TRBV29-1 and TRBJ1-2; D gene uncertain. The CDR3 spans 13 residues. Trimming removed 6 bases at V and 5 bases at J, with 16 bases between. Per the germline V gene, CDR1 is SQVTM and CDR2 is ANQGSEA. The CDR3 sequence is CSVSPGIGYGYTF. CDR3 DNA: TGCAGCGTCAGCCCGGGAATTGGGTATGGCTACACCTTC. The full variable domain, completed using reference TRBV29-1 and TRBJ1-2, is SAVISQKPSRDICQRGTSLTIQCQVDSQVTMMFWYRQQPGQSLTLIATANQGSEATYESGFVIDKFPISRPNLTFSTLTVSNMSPEDSSIYLCSVSPGIGYGYTFGSGTRLTVV.

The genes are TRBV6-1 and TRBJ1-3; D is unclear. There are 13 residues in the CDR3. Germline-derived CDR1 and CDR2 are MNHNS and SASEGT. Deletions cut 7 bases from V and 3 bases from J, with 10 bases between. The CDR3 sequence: CASIKGIGNTIYF. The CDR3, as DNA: TGTGCCAGCATAAAGGGAATTGGAAACACCATATATTTT.

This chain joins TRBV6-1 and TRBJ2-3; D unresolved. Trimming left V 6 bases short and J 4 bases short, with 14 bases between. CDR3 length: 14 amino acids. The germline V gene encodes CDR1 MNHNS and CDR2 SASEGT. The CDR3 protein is CASRDLLFSDTQYF. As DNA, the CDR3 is TGTGCCAGCAGGGACCTATTGTTTTCAGATACGCAGTATTTT.

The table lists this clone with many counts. The CDR3: CASTPTSQETQYF. The CDR3 DNA sequence: TGTGCCAGCACCCCGACAAGCCAAGAGACCCAGTACTTC. This rearrangement joins TRBV2 to TRBJ2-5; D gene ambiguous. Germline V gene sequence: CDR1 SNHLY, CDR2 FYNNEI. The CDR3 is 13 residues long. The V end lost 7 bases, the J end lost 1 base, and 10 bases lay between the germline ends.

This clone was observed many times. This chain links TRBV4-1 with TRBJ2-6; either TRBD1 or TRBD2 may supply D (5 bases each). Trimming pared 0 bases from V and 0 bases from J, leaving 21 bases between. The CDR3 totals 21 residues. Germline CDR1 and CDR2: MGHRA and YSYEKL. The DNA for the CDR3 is TGCGCCAGCAGCCAAGATCCCGCAGGGACCGTCACCACCTCTGGGGCCAACGTCCTGACTTTC. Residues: CASSQDPAGTVTTSGANVLTF.

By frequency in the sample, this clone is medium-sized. The CDR3 protein is CASSLALAYEQYF. CDR3 nucleotides: TGTGCCAGCAGCTTAGCCCTAGCGTACGAGCAGTACTTC. The chain employs TRBV7-8 and TRBJ2-7; possibly TRBD2 for D (6 bases). Between the trimmed V and J ends, which lost 0 bases and 4 bases, there was a span of 7 bases. The CDR3 extends over 13 amino acids. Germline assignment: CDR1 SGHVS and CDR2 FQNEAQ.

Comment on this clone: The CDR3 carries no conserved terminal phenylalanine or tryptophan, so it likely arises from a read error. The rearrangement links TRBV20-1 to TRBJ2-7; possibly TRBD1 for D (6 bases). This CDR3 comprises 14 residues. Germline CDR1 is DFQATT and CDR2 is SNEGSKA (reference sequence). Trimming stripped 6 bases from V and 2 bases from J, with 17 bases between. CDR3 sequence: CSAHPPQGAYEQYL. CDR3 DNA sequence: TGCAGTGCCCACCCACCACAGGGCGCCTACGAGCAGTACCTC.

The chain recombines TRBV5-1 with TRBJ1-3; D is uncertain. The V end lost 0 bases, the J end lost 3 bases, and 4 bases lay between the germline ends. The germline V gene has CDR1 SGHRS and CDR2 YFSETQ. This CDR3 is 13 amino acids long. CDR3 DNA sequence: TGCGCCAGCAGCTTGGATGATGGAAACACCATATATTTT. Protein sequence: CASSLDDGNTIYF.

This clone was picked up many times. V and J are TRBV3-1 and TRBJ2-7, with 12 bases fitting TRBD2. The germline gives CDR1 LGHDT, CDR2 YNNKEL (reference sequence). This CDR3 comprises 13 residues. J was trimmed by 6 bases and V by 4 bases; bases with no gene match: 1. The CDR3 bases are TGTGCCAGCAGCCTGGGACTAGCGGGCGAGCAGTACTTC. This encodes CASSLGLAGEQYF.

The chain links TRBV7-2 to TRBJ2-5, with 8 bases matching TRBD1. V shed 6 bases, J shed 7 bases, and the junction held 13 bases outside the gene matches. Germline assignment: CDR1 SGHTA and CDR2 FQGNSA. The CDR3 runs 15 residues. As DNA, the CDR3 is TGTGCCAGCAGGGGAGACAGGGGCAGGTTGGGGACCCAGTACTTC. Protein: CASRGDRGRLGTQYF.

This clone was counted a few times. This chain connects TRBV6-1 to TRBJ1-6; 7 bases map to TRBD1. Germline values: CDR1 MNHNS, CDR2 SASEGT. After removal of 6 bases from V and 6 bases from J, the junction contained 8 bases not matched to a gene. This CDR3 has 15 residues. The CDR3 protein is CASRETGRLNSPLHF. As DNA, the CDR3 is TGTGCCAGCAGGGAGACAGGGAGACTTAATTCACCCCTCCACTTT.

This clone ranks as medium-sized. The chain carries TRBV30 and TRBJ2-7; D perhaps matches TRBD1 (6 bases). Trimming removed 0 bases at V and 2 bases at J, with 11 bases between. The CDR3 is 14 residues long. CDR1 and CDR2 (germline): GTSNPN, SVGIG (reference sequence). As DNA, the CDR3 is TGTGCCTGGAGTGTACTGCAGGGGCCCTACGAGCAGTACTTC. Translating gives CAWSVLQGPYEQYF.

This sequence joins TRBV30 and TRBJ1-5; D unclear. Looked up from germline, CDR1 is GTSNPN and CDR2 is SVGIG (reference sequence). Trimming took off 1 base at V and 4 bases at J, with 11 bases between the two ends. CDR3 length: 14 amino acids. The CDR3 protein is CAWSENRSNQPQHF. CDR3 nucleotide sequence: TGTGCCTGGAGTGAGAATCGGTCGAATCAGCCCCAGCATTTT. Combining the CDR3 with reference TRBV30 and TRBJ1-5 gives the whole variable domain SQTIHQWPATLVQPVGSPLSLECTVEGTSNPNLYWYRQAAGRGLQLLFYSVGIGQISSEVPQNLSASRPQDRQFILSSKKLLLSDSGFYLCAWSENRSNQPQHFGDGTRLSIL.

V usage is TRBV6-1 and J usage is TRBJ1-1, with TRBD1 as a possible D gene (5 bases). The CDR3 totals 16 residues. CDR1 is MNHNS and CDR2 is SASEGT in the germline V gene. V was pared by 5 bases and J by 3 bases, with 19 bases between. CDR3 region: CASSPRGRGADTEAFF. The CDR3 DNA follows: TGTGCCAGCAGTCCAAGAGGGAGAGGGGCCGACACTGAAGCTTTCTTT.

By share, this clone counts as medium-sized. CDR3 sequence: CSASNLRGGTYEQYF. CDR3 nucleotide sequence: TGCAGTGCTAGCAACCTAAGGGGGGGAACCTACGAGCAGTACTTC. The V call is TRBV20-1, the J call TRBJ2-7; the D gene is possibly TRBD2 (7 bases). The V and J ends lost 3 bases and 2 bases respectively, with 17 bases between them. The CDR3 is 15 residues long. The germline CDR1 and CDR2 sequences are DFQATT and SNEGSKA (reference sequence).

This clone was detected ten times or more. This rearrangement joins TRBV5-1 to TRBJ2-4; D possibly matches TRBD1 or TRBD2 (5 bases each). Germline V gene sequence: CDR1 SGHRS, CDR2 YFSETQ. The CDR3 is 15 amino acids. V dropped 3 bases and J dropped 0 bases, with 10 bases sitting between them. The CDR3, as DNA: TGCGCCAGCAGCTGGGGACCAGTAGCCAAAAACATTCAGTACTTC. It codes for CASSWGPVAKNIQYF.